This TCR beta chain was profiled in a study of blood T cells in healthy people across ages. Study-level results: Possibly, changes in expanded clonotypes were confounded because donor CMV status was unknown.

For the second PCR, which ran for 7 to 11 cycles, a sample-barcoded 5' primer and a J-beta primer mix were used. Every cDNA was tagged by a template-switch adaptor with 12 random nucleotides. Every sample returned 2.5 million or more CDR3-containing paired-end reads. MiXCR, applied by TCRdb to the 5' RACE reads, yields one record per CDR3 protein. The sample gives 1.5 million or so distinct CDR3 sequences, roughly 45% of which show up once; roughly 7.9% is in the top ten. Extracted total RNA amounted to at least 5.5 micrograms for each sample. Deletions cut 1 base from V and 1 base from J, with 5 bases between. This CDR3 region has 14 residues. CDR1 LNHNV and CDR2 YYDKDF come from the germline V gene (reference sequence). As concerns this clonotype: Its cognate antigen is unknown.

This chain connects TRBV15 to TRBJ2-1; no clear D gene. The source material was blood. The TCR was taken from a woman aged 18-35 years in good health. The DNA of the CDR3 is TGTGCCACCAGCAGAGCGACGTCCTACAATGAGCAGTTCTTC. The encoded protein is CATSRATSYNEQFF.